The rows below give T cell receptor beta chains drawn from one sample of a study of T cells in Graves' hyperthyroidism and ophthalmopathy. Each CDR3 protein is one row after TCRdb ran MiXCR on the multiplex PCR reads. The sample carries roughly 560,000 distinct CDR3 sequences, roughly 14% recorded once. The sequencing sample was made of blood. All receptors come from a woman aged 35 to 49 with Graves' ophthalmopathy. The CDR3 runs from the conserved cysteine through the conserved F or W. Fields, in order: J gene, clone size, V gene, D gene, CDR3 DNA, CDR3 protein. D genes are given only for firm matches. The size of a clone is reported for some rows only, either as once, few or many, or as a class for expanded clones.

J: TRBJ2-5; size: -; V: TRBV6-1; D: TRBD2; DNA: TGTGCCAGCAGATGGACTAGCTCGATCGAGACCCAGTACTTC; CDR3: CASRWTSSIETQYF
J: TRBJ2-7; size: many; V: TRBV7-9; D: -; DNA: TGTGCCAGCAGCACAATCACTGAGCCCTACGAGCAGTACTTC; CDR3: CASSTITEPYEQYF
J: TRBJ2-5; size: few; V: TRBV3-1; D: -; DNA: TGTGCCAGCAGCCAGCTGGAAGAGACCCAGTACTTC; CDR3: CASSQLEETQYF
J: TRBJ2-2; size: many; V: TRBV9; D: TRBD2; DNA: TGTGCCAGCAGCAAAAGCGGGGGCGGGGAGCTGTTTTTT; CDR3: CASSKSGGGELFF
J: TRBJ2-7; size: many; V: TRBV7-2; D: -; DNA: TGTGCCAGCAGCTTAGGTACTCCTAACTACGAGCAGTACTTC; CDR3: CASSLGTPNYEQYF
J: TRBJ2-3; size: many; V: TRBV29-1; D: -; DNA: TGCAGCTCGGACGGTAACACAGATACGCAGTATTTT; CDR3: CSSDGNTDTQYF
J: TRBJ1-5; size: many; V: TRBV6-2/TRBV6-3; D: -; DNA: TGTGCCAGCACCGACGAGGTGGAGGCGTTCTATAGCAATCAGCCCCAGCATTTT; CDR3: CASTDEVEAFYSNQPQHF
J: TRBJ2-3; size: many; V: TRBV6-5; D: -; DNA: TGTGCCAGCAGTTACGATCGAGCCGGAGCAGATACGCAGTATTTT; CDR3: CASSYDRAGADTQYF
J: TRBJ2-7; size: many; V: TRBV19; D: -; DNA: TGTGCCAGTAGCACTGCAGGGGGGAGCTCCTACGAGCAGTACTTC; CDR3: CASSTAGGSSYEQYF
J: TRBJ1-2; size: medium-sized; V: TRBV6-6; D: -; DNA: TGTGCCAGCAGTTTCGATTCAGGGAGCGACTATGGCTACACCTTC; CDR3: CASSFDSGSDYGYTF
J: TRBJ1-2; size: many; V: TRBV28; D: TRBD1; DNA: TGTGCCAGCAAGACAGGGGGCGAGGACTATGGCTACACCTTC; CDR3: CASKTGGEDYGYTF
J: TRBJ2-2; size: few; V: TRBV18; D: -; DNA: TGTGCCAGCCTCGCGGACAGACGCACCGGGGAGCTGTTTTTT; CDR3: CASLADRRTGELFF
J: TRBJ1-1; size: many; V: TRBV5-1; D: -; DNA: TGCGCCAGCAGCTTGCGGTCGGAGGGCACTGAAGCTTTCTTT; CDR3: CASSLRSEGTEAFF
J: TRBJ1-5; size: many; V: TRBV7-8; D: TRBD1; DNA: TGTGCCAGCAGCAAAGACAGGGGGGTGGGCAATCAGCCCCAGCATTTT; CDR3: CASSKDRGVGNQPQHF
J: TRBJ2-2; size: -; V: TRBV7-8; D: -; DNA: TGTGCCAGCAGCTTAGGGATGCCCGACACCGGGGAGCTGTTTTTT; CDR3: CASSLGMPDTGELFF
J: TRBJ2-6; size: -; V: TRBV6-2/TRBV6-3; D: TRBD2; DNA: TGTGCCAGCAGTTATGTTCCAGCGGGAGGGCCCGGCTCTGGGGCCAACGTCCTGACTTTC; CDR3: CASSYVPAGGPGSGANVLTF
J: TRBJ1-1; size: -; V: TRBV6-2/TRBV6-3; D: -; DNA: TGTGCCAGCAGTTACTCTATCCGGGGCGCAGCTTTCTTT; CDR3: CASSYSIRGAAFF
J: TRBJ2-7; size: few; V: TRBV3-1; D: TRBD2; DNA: TGTGCCAGCAGCCAAGGGGCTAGCGGGAGGCCCCCGTACTTC; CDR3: CASSQGASGRPPYF
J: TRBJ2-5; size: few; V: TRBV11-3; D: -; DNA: TGTGCCAGCAGCTCTGGGACGCCGCCAACCCAGTACTTC; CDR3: CASSSGTPPTQYF
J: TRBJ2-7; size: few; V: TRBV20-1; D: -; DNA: TGCAGTGCCTCCGGGTCGGCGGAGTTGGAGCAGTACTTC; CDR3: CSASGSAELEQYF
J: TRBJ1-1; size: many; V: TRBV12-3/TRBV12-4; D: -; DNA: TGTGCCAGCAGTTTATGGGAGACGAACACTGAAGCTTTCTTT; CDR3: CASSLWETNTEAFF
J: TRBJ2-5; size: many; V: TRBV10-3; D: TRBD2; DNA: TGTGCCATCAGTAGTGCGGGAGGGGAAGAGACCCAGTACTTC; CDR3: CAISSAGGEETQYF
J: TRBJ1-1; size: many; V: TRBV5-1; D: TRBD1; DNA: TGCGCCAGCAGCTTAAGAGGGGGCCAGGGCACTGAAGCTTTCTTT; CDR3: CASSLRGGQGTEAFF
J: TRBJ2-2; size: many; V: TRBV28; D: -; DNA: TGTGCCAGCAGTTTGGGCGAAAGGACCGGGGAGCTGTTTTTT; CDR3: CASSLGERTGELFF
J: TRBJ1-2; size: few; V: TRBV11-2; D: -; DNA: TGTGCCAGCAGCTTAAAAACCGGGACGGAATACTATGGCTACACCTTC; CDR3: CASSLKTGTEYYGYTF
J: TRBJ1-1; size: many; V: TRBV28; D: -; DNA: TGTGCCACGGGGGGAAACACTGAAGCTTTCTTT; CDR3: CATGGNTEAFF
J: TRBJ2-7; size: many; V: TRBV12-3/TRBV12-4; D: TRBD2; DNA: TGTGCCAGCAGTCCCCTAGCGGGAGTCCGCTACGAGCAGTACTTC; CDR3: CASSPLAGVRYEQYF